This TCR beta chain was profiled in a study of shared clonotypes between healthy human individuals. Study-level findings and limits: Blood alone was sampled, and tissue repertoires likely differ.

CDR1 and CDR2 (germline): SGHDN, FVKESK. The CDR3 totals 15 residues. Trimming shortened V by 4 bases and J by 7 bases, and 17 bases separated the two germline ends. Over several immunoSEQ plates, each subset's genomic DNA was distributed in even portions. This table comes from immunoSEQ multiplex PCR, and its TCRdb copy is limited to in-frame clones, with some not included. This repertoire shows roughly 760,000 clones, around 74% found once; its top ten account for approximately 1.7%. Comment on this clone: Its specificity is unknown.

V is TRBV14 and J is TRBJ2-1; D might be TRBD1 (6 bases). The source material was memory CD4+ T cells sorted from blood. Documented subset: CD45RA-negative fraction. This clonotype was obtained from a woman between 25 and 40 years old in good health. CDR3 amino acids: CASSPQGKNRNEQFF. CDR3 DNA sequence: TGTGCCAGCAGCCCCCAGGGGAAGAATAGGAATGAGCAGTTCTTC.